These 5 T cell receptor beta chains were all obtained from the same sample, sequenced in a study of CD8+CD57+ T cells in acquired aplastic anemia. The TCR beta profiling, which covered VDJ combination and CDR3 sequence, was carried out using genomic DNA as the template. TCRdb called the reads again in MiXCR, with one record for every CDR3 protein. Of 160,000 or so distinct CDR3 sequences in the sample, more than 45% were seen once. Patients who underwent sequencing had shown CD8+CD57+ cell expansion by flow cytometry. Sequencing was performed on sorted CD4+, CD8+, or CD8+CD57+ T cells (not recorded which) from PBMCs. These receptors all stem from a human donor with aplastic anemia.

V gene TRBV6-5 combines with J gene TRBJ2-5; 7 bases line up with TRBD2. CDR1 MNHEY and CDR2 SVGAGI come from the germline V gene. The CDR3 covers 14 residues. Trimming at V came to 2 bases and at J to 4 bases, leaving 4 bases not matched to a gene. This CDR3 reads CASSYGGDPETQYF. The DNA for the CDR3 is TGTGCCAGCAGTTACGGGGGGGACCCAGAGACCCAGTACTTC.

DNA of the CDR3: TGTGCTACCAGGAAGGCCCAGCATTTT. This codes for CATRKAQHF. The rearrangement uses TRBV12-5 and TRBJ1-5; D remains ambiguous. The CDR3 length is 9 residues. V shed 10 bases and J shed 11 bases, with 9 bases lying between them. The germline V gene has CDR1 LGHNT and CDR2 FRNRAP.

In this sample, this clonotype turned up many times. This chain joins TRBV7-3 and TRBJ2-1; 11 nucleotides agree with TRBD2. The J segment lost 6 bases and the V segment lost 2 bases, leaving 3 bases of the junction unmatched. The CDR3 has 15 amino acids. Germline lookup yields CDR1 SGHTA and CDR2 FQGTGA. CDR3: CASSLVAGGANEQFF. The CDR3 bases are TGTGCCAGCAGCTTAGTAGCGGGGGGGGCCAATGAGCAGTTCTTC. Full variable domain (outside the CDR3, taken from reference TRBV7-3 and TRBJ2-1): GAGVSQTPSNKVTEKGKYVELRCDPISGHTALYWYRQSLGQGPEFLIYFQGTGAADDSGLPNDRFFAVRPEGSVSTLKIQRTERGDSAVYLCASSLVAGGANEQFFGPGTRLTVL.

CDR3 loop: CSARGTEETQYF. In nucleotides, the CDR3 is TGCAGCGCTCGCGGGACGGAAGAGACCCAGTACTTC. The chain joins TRBV29-1 to TRBJ2-5; TRBD2 might be the D (6 bases). Germline V gene sequence: CDR1 SQVTM, CDR2 ANQGSEA. V dropped 7 bases and J dropped 3 bases, with 12 bases sitting between them. The CDR3 has 12 residues.

This chain links TRBV15 with TRBJ2-7; 8 bases line up with TRBD2. Germline V gives CDR1 LNHNV, CDR2 YYDKDF (reference sequence). V lost 3 bases, J lost 4 bases, and 11 bases stayed unmatched. This CDR3 is 16 amino acids long. CDR3 DNA: TGTGCCACCAGCAGGTCGGGGGGGCAGGGACGTTACGAGCAGTACTTC. Translation gives CATSRSGGQGRYEQYF.